This TCR beta chain was observed in a study of sequential checkpoint blockade in melanoma. Study overall: Arm A got nivolumab then ipilimumab; arm B the reverse, 1:1. After both sequences, patients received maintenance nivolumab.

V was shortened by 1 base and J by 2 bases, with 14 bases between the two germline ends. This CDR3 spans 17 amino acids. CDR1 MGHRA and CDR2 YSYEKL come from the germline V gene. The treatment is: randomized to nivolumab then ipilimumab (arm A) or the reverse (arm B). Patients had received no earlier DNA-damaging chemotherapy. This table comes from immunoSEQ multiplex PCR, and its TCRdb copy is limited to in-frame clones, with some not included. The sample carries 15,000 to 20,000 clones, over 70% recorded once. This sequence originates from a human donor with melanoma. The rearrangement uses TRBV4-1 and TRBJ1-4, with D unresolved. The starting material was CD8+ T cells sorted from blood (inferred from file names), obtained from a patient given nivolumab and ipilimumab in sequence. CDR3 amino acids: CASSQVGREKTNEKLFF. The CDR3 region has the DNA TGCGCCAGCAGCCAAGTGGGGAGGGAAAAGACTAATGAAAAACTGTTTTTT.